These T cell receptor beta chains were read from a single sample in a study of T cell repertoires in cytomegalovirus infection. TCRdb called the reads again in MiXCR, with one record for every CDR3 protein. This sample has roughly 500,000 distinct CDR3 sequences, with 30% to 35% found just once. The antigens of these receptors remain unknown. Sequenced here: cultured PBMCs, sampled from culture after CMV antigen stimulation. The receptor source for this set is a human donor in good health (CMV status not recorded). Some clones in this sample may be carry-over from other donors' samples. CDR3s include the opening cysteine and the closing phenylalanine or tryptophan. A D gene is named only where the DNA matches it firmly. Clone size is not always given. Where it is, it says once, few, many or a class for expanded clones.

abundance	d_gene	j_gene	v_gene	len	CDR3aa	CDR3nt
many	-	TRBJ1-1	TRBV28	17	CASRLTAWEGANTEAFF	TGTGCCAGCAGGCTGACCGCCTGGGAGGGCGCGAACACTGAAGCTTTCTTT
-	TRBD1	TRBJ2-4	TRBV19	12	CASSGTGQIQYF	TGTGCCAGTAGCGGGACAGGGCAAATTCAGTACTTC
few	TRBD2	TRBJ2-3	TRBV5-6	16	CASSLVWRGRPDTQYF	TGTGCCAGCAGCTTGGTTTGGCGGGGGAGGCCAGATACGCAGTATTTT
-	TRBD2	TRBJ2-2	TRBV12-3/TRBV12-4	16	CASSPHPSGSGGELFF	TGTGCCAGCAGTCCTCACCCCAGCGGGAGCGGAGGGGAGCTGTTTTTT
-	-	TRBJ1-1	TRBV9	13	CASSDEIGTEAFF	TGTGCCAGCAGCGACGAAATAGGCACTGAAGCTTTCTTT
-	-	TRBJ1-2	TRBV7-2	12	CASSREPGGYTF	TGTGCCAGCAGCAGGGAACCTGGTGGCTACACCTTC
few	-	TRBJ2-1	TRBV28	17	CASSFPDRRDSYNEQFF	TGTGCCAGCAGTTTCCCTGACAGACGTGACTCCTACAATGAGCAGTTCTTC
few	-	TRBJ1-2	TRBV5-4	15	CASSLGGQGYYGYTF	TGTGCCAGCAGCTTGGGGGGACAAGGTTACTATGGCTACACCTTC
-	TRBD1	TRBJ2-3	TRBV5-4	16	CASSLPPGGRGDTQYF	TGTGCCAGCAGCTTGCCCCCAGGGGGCCGGGGAGATACGCAGTATTTT
many	TRBD1	TRBJ2-1	TRBV7-9	19	CASSPGRGGARVGVPEQFF	TGTGCCAGCAGCCCGGGCCGAGGGGGCGCCCGAGTTGGGGTACCTGAGCAGTTCTTC
few	-	TRBJ2-1	TRBV4-1	13	CASSRTERVEQFF	TGCGCCAGCAGCAGGACAGAGAGAGTTGAGCAGTTCTTC
-	-	TRBJ1-3	TRBV7-2	16	CASSFLTMSSGNTIYF	TGTGCCAGCAGCTTCCTTACGATGAGCTCTGGAAACACCATATATTTT
-	-	TRBJ1-2	TRBV27	15	CASSLTGPRLSGYTF	TGTGCCAGCAGTTTAACAGGGCCCCGACTTTCTGGCTACACCTTC
-	TRBD2	TRBJ2-3	TRBV25-1	18	CASSPRTSGAISTDTQYF	TGTGCCAGCAGTCCCCGGACTAGCGGTGCCATTAGCACAGATACGCAGTATTTT
-	-	TRBJ1-2	TRBV25-1	17	CASTPPGARGGNYGYTF	TGTGCCAGCACTCCCCCCGGGGCCAGGGGAGGAAACTATGGCTACACCTTC
few	-	TRBJ2-1	TRBV18	14	CASSPNRQGNEQFF	TGTGCCAGCTCGCCCAATAGGCAGGGCAATGAGCAGTTCTTC
few	TRBD2	TRBJ2-2	TRBV7-2	15	CASAVGGVNTGELFF	TGTGCCAGCGCCGTGGGAGGGGTGAACACCGGGGAGCTGTTTTTT
few	TRBD2	TRBJ2-1	TRBV5-4	15	CASSSSGRTYNEQFF	TGTGCCAGCAGTTCGAGCGGGAGAACCTACAATGAGCAGTTCTTC
many	-	TRBJ2-5	TRBV19	15	CASKKKGLPQETQYF	TGTGCCAGTAAGAAAAAAGGCCTACCTCAAGAGACCCAGTACTTC
-	-	TRBJ2-1	TRBV6-5	16	CASSYSAPPGHNEQFF	TGTGCCAGCAGTTACTCGGCACCCCCTGGCCACAATGAGCAGTTCTTC
-	-	TRBJ1-5	TRBV20-1	12	CSGTDSNQPQHF	TGCAGTGGGACGGACAGCAATCAGCCCCAGCATTTT
few	TRBD1	TRBJ2-7	TRBV5-1	14	CASSYRQGSYEQYF	TGCGCCAGCAGCTACAGACAGGGAAGCTACGAGCAGTACTTC
-	-	TRBJ1-2	TRBV7-2	15	CASSLRPGENYGYTF	TGTGCCAGCAGCCTCAGGCCGGGAGAGAACTATGGCTACACCTTC
few	TRBD2	TRBJ2-1	TRBV28	16	CASSSGTSGRVDEQFF	TGTGCCAGCAGTTCTGGAACTAGCGGGAGGGTCGATGAGCAGTTCTTC
-	-	TRBJ1-1	TRBV6-2/TRBV6-3	13	CASRRSRGTEAFF	TGTGCCAGCAGACGATCGCGGGGCACTGAAGCTTTCTTT
few	-	TRBJ1-3	TRBV27	15	CASSLYAGADSTIYF	TGTGCCAGCAGTTTATACGCAGGGGCGGATAGCACCATATATTTT
-	-	TRBJ2-1	TRBV11-3	17	CASSLDQARSSYNEQFF	TGTGCCAGCAGCTTAGATCAAGCGAGAAGCTCCTACAATGAGCAGTTCTTC
many	-	TRBJ2-3	TRBV7-2	14	CASSLSWGADTQYF	TGTGCCAGCAGCCTAAGTTGGGGGGCAGATACGCAGTATTTT
-	-	TRBJ2-1	TRBV19	14	CASSTPGIYNEQFF	TGTGCCAGTAGTACCCCGGGTATCTACAATGAGCAGTTCTTC
few	-	TRBJ2-1	TRBV6-2/TRBV6-3	14	CASNGLIAYNEQFF	TGTGCCAGCAATGGACTGATTGCCTACAATGAGCAGTTCTTC
few	-	TRBJ2-1	TRBV12-3/TRBV12-4	16	CASSFGGLALYNEQFF	TGTGCCAGCAGTTTTGGGGGGCTAGCTTTATACAATGAGCAGTTCTTC
-	-	TRBJ1-1	TRBV7-9	18	CASSLESGWGTAGTEAFF	TGTGCCAGCAGCTTAGAGTCGGGGTGGGGGACCGCGGGCACTGAAGCTTTCTTT
-	-	TRBJ1-5	TRBV12-3/TRBV12-4	12	CASSFHPGPQHF	TGTGCCAGCAGTTTCCACCCCGGGCCCCAGCATTTT
-	TRBD1	TRBJ1-3	TRBV7-9	15	CASSFDPGQGGTIYF	TGTGCCAGCAGCTTCGATCCCGGACAGGGTGGCACCATATATTTT
-	TRBD2	TRBJ2-5	TRBV7-2	16	CASSLASLAPQETQYF	TGTGCCAGCAGCTTAGCCTCACTAGCGCCTCAAGAGACCCAGTACTTC
-	-	TRBJ2-7	TRBV7-2	15	CASSLQGGGGTEQYF	TGTGCCAGCAGCTTACAGGGGGGTGGGGGGACCGAGCAGTACTTC
-	-	TRBJ2-6	TRBV6-1	17	CASRTRIGASGANVLTF	TGTGCCAGCAGAACACGTATCGGGGCCTCTGGGGCCAACGTCCTGACTTTC
-	TRBD1	TRBJ1-1	TRBV5-1	15	CASSDSGGLNTEAFF	TGCGCCAGCAGCGATTCAGGGGGTCTGAACACTGAAGCTTTCTTT
few	-	TRBJ2-5	TRBV6-1	17	CASTTKWASVIQETQYF	TGTGCCAGCACGACGAAATGGGCTAGCGTAATTCAAGAGACCCAGTACTTC